This T cell receptor (beta chain) was recorded in a study of long-term antiretroviral therapy in people with HIV. The libraries were made with immunoSEQ v3.0 at survey level. The assay was immunoSEQ multiplex PCR, and TCRdb's table has in-frame clones only and misses some. Found here are fewer than 35,000 clones, over 65% of them singletons; the top ten hold about 7.1%. Germline V CDR1 and CDR2: GTSNPN, SVGIG (reference sequence). This CDR3 has 13 residues. Trimming left V 3 bases short and J 5 bases short, with 11 bases between. The material was unsorted PBMCs, obtained 2 years after starting antiretroviral therapy. V usage is TRBV30 and J usage is TRBJ2-1; D uncertain. The TCR originated in a woman between 50 and 59 years old with HIV. The CDR3 DNA is TGTGCCTGGAGATCCCACCTTGACAATGAGCAGTTCTTC. It yields the protein CAWRSHLDNEQFF.